These T cell receptor beta chains were read from a single sample in a study of blood T cell repertoires in COVID-19. The protocol was immunoSEQ multiplex PCR, while the TCRdb copy is restricted to in-frame clones and leaves out a portion. The sample lists some 78,000 clones, 80% to 85% occurring once. Sequenced material: peripheral blood. The receptor source for this set is a man aged 50-60 years with acute or convalescent COVID-19. Both conserved end residues are part of each CDR3. The D gene is left open where the match is weak. Clone sizes are given selectively: once, few, many, or a class where the clone is expanded.

j_call v_call clone_size d_call cdr3_nt cdr3_aa
TRBJ1-5 TRBV6-1 NA NA TGTGCCAGCAGTGATGGGCCAGGTTCGTATCAGCCCCAGCATTTT CASSDGPGSYQPQHF
TRBJ1-3 TRBV10-3 NA NA TGTGCCATCCGGAGGTCCTCTGGAAACACCATATATTTT CAIRRSSGNTIYF
TRBJ2-7 TRBV7-9 few TRBD1 TGTGCCAGCAGCCTGGGCCCTAGGGACAGGGACGAACAGTACTTC CASSLGPRDRDEQYF
TRBJ2-2 TRBV25-1 NA TRBD2 TGTGCCAGCCAGAGCGGGAGCCCCGGGGAGCTGTTTTTT CASQSGSPGELFF
TRBJ2-7 TRBV19 NA TRBD1 TGTGCCAGTAGTCCAGGACAGGGGGATGCCTACGAGCAGTACTTC CASSPGQGDAYEQYF
TRBJ2-5 TRBV5-5 few NA TGTGCCAGCAGCTTGGGGACTCTCTGGCAAGAGACCCAGTACTTC CASSLGTLWQETQYF
TRBJ2-7 TRBV4-3 NA NA TGCGCCAGCAGCCAAGAGGTAGCCAGCTACGAGCAGTACTTC CASSQEVASYEQYF
TRBJ2-5 TRBV19 NA TRBD2 TGTGCCAGTAGTACGGGACTAGGGGGAAAAGAGACCCAGTACTTC CASSTGLGGKETQYF
TRBJ1-3 TRBV6-5 NA TRBD1 TGTGCCAGCCTGACAGGGACTGGAAACACCATATATTTT CASLTGTGNTIYF
TRBJ2-2 TRBV7-3 NA TRBD1 TGTGCCAGCAGCCAACCGGGACAGGGCTTCGGCACCGGGGAGCTGTTTTTT CASSQPGQGFGTGELFF
TRBJ2-7 TRBV7-9 NA NA TGTGCCAGCAGAACCCGGGACAACTACGAGCAGTACTTC CASRTRDNYEQYF
TRBJ2-1 TRBV18 once TRBD2 TGTGCCAGCTCACCACGCAGGGGTCGGCTAGCGGGGATGTTATTATACAATGAGCAGTTCTTC CASSPRRGRLAGMLLYNEQFF
TRBJ2-2 TRBV19 NA TRBD2 TGTGCCAGTAGTTCGGGACTAGCGGGAAGCACCGGGGAGCTGTTTTTT CASSSGLAGSTGELFF
TRBJ1-1 TRBV3-1/TRBV3-2 NA NA TGTGCCAGCAGCCAATCGACGGGGGGAGCTTTCTTT CASSQSTGGAFF
TRBJ2-4 TRBV11-2 NA NA TGTGCCAGCAGCGACCGAGAACTGGGGAGAGAAAACATTCAGTACTTC CASSDRELGRENIQYF
TRBJ2-3 TRBV4-1 NA TRBD2 TGCGCCAGCAGCCAAGAGTATTGGGGACTAGATTCAGATACGCAGTATTTT CASSQEYWGLDSDTQYF
TRBJ1-2 TRBV2 NA NA TGTGCCAGCAGTAAACACCAAGAAAACTATGGCTACACCTTC CASSKHQENYGYTF
TRBJ2-3 TRBV6-4 NA TRBD1 TGTGCCAGCAGTGACTTCGGACAGGGTGAGCAGTATTTT CASSDFGQGEQYF
TRBJ2-5 TRBV7-8 NA NA TGTGCCAGCAGCCCACTCCGACGGGGGAAAGAGACCCAGTACTTC CASSPLRRGKETQYF
TRBJ2-3 TRBV5-4 NA NA TGTGCCAGCAGCTTAGGTGGAGGGAGCACAGATACGCAGTATTTT CASSLGGGSTDTQYF
TRBJ2-1 TRBV9 few TRBD2 TGTGCCAGCAGCGTAGCGCTCGCTAGCGGGAGTAATTCTTGGTCCTACAATGAGCAGTTCTTC CASSVALASGSNSWSYNEQFF
TRBJ1-2 TRBV12-3/TRBV12-4 NA TRBD1 TGTGCCAGCAGTACCCGGGACAGGTATGGCTACACCTTC CASSTRDRYGYTF
TRBJ1-1 TRBV5-1 NA TRBD1 TGCGCCAGCAGCTTACAGGGGGGAAATACTGAAGCTTTCTTT CASSLQGGNTEAFF
TRBJ1-1 TRBV11-3 many NA TGTGCCAGCAGACCCACAACTGGAGCTAACACTGAAGCTTTCTTT CASRPTTGANTEAFF
TRBJ1-2 TRBV5-8 NA NA TGTGCCAGCAGCGGACCGATAGGGGAAAACCCCTATGGCTACACCTTC CASSGPIGENPYGYTF
TRBJ2-5 TRBV18 once TRBD1 TGTGCCAGCTCACCTCAAAGGACAGGACAAGAGACCCAGTACTTC CASSPQRTGQETQYF
TRBJ2-1 TRBV5-1 NA TRBD2 TGCGCCAGCAGCCTAGAAGCGGGAGTGTACAATGAGCAGTTCTTC CASSLEAGVYNEQFF
TRBJ1-2 TRBV4-2 once TRBD1 TGTGCCAGCAGCCAGGACAGGGAGGGGGGCTACACCTTC CASSQDREGGYTF
TRBJ2-5 TRBV14 few NA TGTGCCAGCAGCCCCGACAGGATCTCCCAGTACTTC CASSPDRISQYF
TRBJ2-7 TRBV20-1 NA NA TGCAGTGCTAGTTTGGTAGCGGCCACCTACGAGCAGTACTTC CSASLVAATYEQYF
TRBJ1-2 TRBV9 NA TRBD1 TGTGCCAGCAGCGCCTGGACAGGGGGCGACTATGGCTACACCTTC CASSAWTGGDYGYTF